This TCR beta chain was found in a study of vaccination effects on CD4 cells after COVID-19. Overall study: Peptide-pool stimulation followed by sequencing identified expanded antigen-specific CD4+ clonotypes in the ViraFEST assay. Wells containing two million PBMC each were cultured with roughly 10 IU/ml IL-2 and approximately 10 ug/ml peptides. Study results and caveats: Late after vaccination, infection- and vaccine-induced clones showed marked clonal contraction.

CD4+ T cells were isolated after about eleven days of culture. Half the medium was replaced with IL-2 medium on days 3 and 7. Trimming removed 3 bases from V and 0 bases from J, with 12 bases in between. CDR1 is LNHNV and CDR2 is YYDKDF in the germline V gene (reference sequence). The CDR3 runs 17 residues. Assay: immunoSEQ multiplex PCR; the TCRdb copy retains only in-frame clones and omits some. The sample includes 50,000 to 60,000 clones, 60% to 85% of them seen just once. Comment on this clone: Its antigen is undetermined.

The receptor comes from a human donor who received a COVID-19 vaccine. The sequencing here drew on CD4+ T cells from PBMCs cultured without peptide, taken before COVID-19 vaccination. The chain links TRBV15 to TRBJ2-6; TRBD1 is a possible D gene (6 bases). The CDR3 region is CATSRATGPSGANVLTF. Written as DNA, the CDR3 is TGTGCCACCAGCAGGGCTACAGGGCCCTCTGGGGCCAACGTCCTGACTTTC.